This TCR beta chain was captured by sequencing in a study of blood T cells in healthy people across ages. Background on the study: Template switching caught about one barcoded beta molecule for each two T cells.

Points from the study as a whole: The recorded TCR beta diversity per million T cells decreased in a roughly linear manner with age.

CDR1 and CDR2 (germline): SGHAT, FQDESV (reference sequence). The CDR3 runs 15 residues. The authors ran a second PCR of about 7 to 11 cycles using a sample-barcoded 5' primer and a J-beta primer mix. MiXCR was run by TCRdb on the 5' RACE reads, yielding one entry per CDR3 protein. The sample holds roughly 1.9 million distinct CDR3 sequences, about 39% seen once. Extracted total RNA amounted to at least 6 micrograms for each sample. For this clonotype: Its antigen is as yet unknown. An end of the junction does not agree with germline; a read error may underlie this.

The specimen sequenced was blood. The V and J genes are TRBV11-1 and TRBJ2-3, with TRBD2 matching over 7 bases. The clonotype was recovered from a human donor in good health. CDR3 bases: TGTGCCAGCAGCTTAGTCGGGGGGAACACAGGTACGCAGTATTTT. It yields the protein CASSLVGGNTGTQYF. Full variable domain (rest looked up from reference TRBV11-1 and TRBJ2-3): EAEVAQSPRYKITEKSQAVAFWCDPISGHATLYWYRQILGQGPELLVQFQDESVVDDSQLPKDRFSAERLKGVDSTLKIQPAELGDSAMYLCASSLVGGNTGTQYFGPGTRLTVL.